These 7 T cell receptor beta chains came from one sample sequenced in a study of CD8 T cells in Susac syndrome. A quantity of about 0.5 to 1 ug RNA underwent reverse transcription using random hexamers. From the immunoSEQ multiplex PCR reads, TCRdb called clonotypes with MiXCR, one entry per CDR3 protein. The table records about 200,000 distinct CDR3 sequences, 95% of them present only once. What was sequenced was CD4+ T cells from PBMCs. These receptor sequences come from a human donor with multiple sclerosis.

CDR3 region: CRPYGYTF. The CDR3 DNA follows: TGCAGACCCTATGGCTACACCTTC. V gene TRBV20-1 combines with J gene TRBJ1-2; D uncertain. Germline loops: CDR1 DFQATT, CDR2 SNEGSKA (reference sequence). The CDR3 has 8 residues.

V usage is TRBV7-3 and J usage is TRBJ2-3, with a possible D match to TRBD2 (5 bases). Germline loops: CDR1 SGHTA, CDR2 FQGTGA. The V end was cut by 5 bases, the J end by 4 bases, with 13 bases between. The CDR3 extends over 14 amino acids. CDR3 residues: CASSASSSSDTQYF. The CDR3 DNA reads TGTGCCAGCAGCGCTAGCTCTAGCTCAGATACGCAGTATTTT.

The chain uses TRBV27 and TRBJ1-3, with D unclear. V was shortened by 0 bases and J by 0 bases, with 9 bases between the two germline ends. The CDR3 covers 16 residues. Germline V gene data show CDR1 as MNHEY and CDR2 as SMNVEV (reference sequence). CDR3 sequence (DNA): TGTGCCAGCAGTTTATCAGGCGGCTTCTCTGGAAACACCATATATTTT. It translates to CASSLSGGFSGNTIYF.

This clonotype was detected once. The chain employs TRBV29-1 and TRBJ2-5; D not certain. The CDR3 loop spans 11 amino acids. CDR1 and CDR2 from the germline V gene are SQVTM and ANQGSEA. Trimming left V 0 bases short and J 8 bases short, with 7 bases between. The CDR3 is CSVEDRQTQYF. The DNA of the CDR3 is TGCAGCGTTGAAGATCGGCAAACCCAGTACTTC.

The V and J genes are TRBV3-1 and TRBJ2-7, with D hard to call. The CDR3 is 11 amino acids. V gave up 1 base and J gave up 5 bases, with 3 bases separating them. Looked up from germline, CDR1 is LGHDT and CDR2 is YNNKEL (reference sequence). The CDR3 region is CASSQVDEQYV. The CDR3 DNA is TGTGCCAGCAGCCAAGTCGACGAGCAGTACGTC.

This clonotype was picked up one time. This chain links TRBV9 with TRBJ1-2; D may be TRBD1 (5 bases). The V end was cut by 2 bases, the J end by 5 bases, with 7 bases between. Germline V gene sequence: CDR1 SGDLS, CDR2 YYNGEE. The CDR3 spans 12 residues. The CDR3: CASSVGDYGYTF. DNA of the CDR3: TGTGCCAGCAGCGTGGGGGATTATGGCTACACCTTC.

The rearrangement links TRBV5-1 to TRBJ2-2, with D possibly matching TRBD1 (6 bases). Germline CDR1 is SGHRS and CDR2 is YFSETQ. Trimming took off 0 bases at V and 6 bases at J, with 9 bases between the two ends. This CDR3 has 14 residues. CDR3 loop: CASSLVRGSGELFF. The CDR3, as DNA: TGCGCCAGCAGCTTGGTCAGGGGCTCCGGGGAGCTGTTTTTT.